The present entry profiles one TCR beta chain with its context. This clonotype came up many times. It lacks a known antigen. It has no much larger one-base neighbor in the sample; base qualities were not kept. The source of the sample is a study of blood T cells in healthy people across ages (dated by TCRdb to about 2015). Turning to the overall study: In model experiments, template switching captured roughly one uniquely barcoded TCR beta cDNA molecule for every two T cells. For two donors (one aged 18 to 30 and one aged 80 or older), the study analyzed two additional independent replicas of 1 million unique cDNA reads from the same blood draw. The study measured age-related changes in TCR beta repertoire diversity using deep sequencing normalized with unique cDNA molecular identifiers. Four age groups were formed from the donors: young (average around 15 years), middle-aged (approximately 41), aged (roughly 59) and long-lived (more than 75). Donors of different ages were randomly distributed across sequencing lanes to avoid experimental bias.

Here is what the overall study found, with its caveats: There was a strong correlation between observed TCR beta diversity and the percentage of naive T cells measured by flow cytometry. As age increased, observed TCR beta diversity per million T cells dropped in a roughly linear way, and a significant reduction was already evident by age 40. Conclusive comparison of naive and antigen-experienced compartments was prevented by the profiling of bulk unsorted PBMCs. Donor CMV infection status was unknown, potentially confounding age-related changes in expanded clonotypes. The long-lived group showed more naive CD4+ T cells, fewer expanded clones and increased TCR diversity than the aged group, suggesting age selection. Total diversity estimates from one million sequenced T cells were considered lower bounds and underestimates.

The germline V gene yields ENHRY for CDR1 and SYGVKD for CDR2. The CDR3 measures 13 amino acids from cysteine to phenylalanine. Only the CDR3 DNA is retained, 39 bases long and in frame from the first base. Deletion took 3 bases off V and 2 bases off J, with a span of 7 bases between the germline ends. Donors were 39 systemically healthy Caucasian individuals from Russia aged roughly 6 to 90 years. About 9.6 milliliters of peripheral blood were collected from each donor into EDTA-treated Vacutainer tubes. Ficoll-Paque density-gradient centrifugation was used to isolate PBMCs, with at least 6.5 million per sample. Trizol reagent was used to extract total RNA from the PBMCs, yielding at least 5 micrograms per sample. The percentages of naive CD45RAhigh/CD27high T cells were determined by flow cytometry on a PBMC aliquot from every donor. Libraries were prepared through 5' RACE. TCRdb lists the instrument as Illumina HiSeq 2500. A second PCR of roughly 6 to 11 cycles was run with a J-beta primer mix and a sample-barcoded 5' primer. Each TCR beta cDNA molecule received a unique molecular identifier from a template-switch 5' adaptor carrying 12 random nucleotides. At least 2.5 million CDR3-containing paired-end reads were obtained from each sample. First-strand cDNA was synthesized from all RNA with the Mint cDNA synthesis kit, primed by a TRBC-specific oligonucleotide. All cDNA was treated with uracil-DNA glycosylase and then went through a first 18-cycle PCR with the universal primers M1SS and BC2_uni_R. Concerning the study's data processing: Normalization of each sample was performed by random selection of 1 million high-quality reads, each carrying a distinct molecular identifier. Reads sharing molecular identifiers were discarded rather than binned into consensus sequences. MiTCR, set to a Q25 quality threshold and the strictest error-elimination algorithm, was used for CDR3 identification, clonotype clustering and error correction. Lower-bound total TCR beta diversity was estimated with a nonparametric unseen species model using Euler transformation. TCRdb reprocessed the public reads (quality trimming at Q25 with fastp, clone calling with MiXCR) and kept in-frame beta chains. Rows are combined by CDR3 protein, so each entry shows the most common genes and DNA. The V and J calls and clone size are TCRdb's, not the authors'. The sample has some 1.4 million distinct CDR3 sequences on record, roughly 40% of them singletons. The top ten clonotypes cover 7.9% of the sample.

Sequencing was carried out using blood. Rearrangement joined TRBV10-3 to TRBJ2-5, with the D call tentatively TRBD1 or TRBD2, each fitting 5 bases. The clonotype comes from a woman between 18 and 29 years old in good health. The nucleotides read TGTGCCATCAGTGAAGGGACGCAAGAGACCCAGTACTTC. It is translated as CAISEGTQETQYF.